These 4 T cell receptor beta chains were all obtained from the same sample, sequenced in a study of beta chain features in type 1 diabetes. No antigen is known for these receptors. Reverse transcribing all isolated RNA meant expressed TCRB transcripts were sequenced. TCRdb's table, derived via immunoSEQ multiplex PCR, lists solely in-frame clones and lacks some. The table records about 160,000 clones, 7.8% of them present only once. Study-wide findings and caveats: In every one of the four CD4+ subsets, TCRB CDR3s were moderately but significantly shorter in Type 1 diabetes patients.

The sequenced sample consisted of central memory CD4+ T cells from blood. These receptors were obtained from a woman aged 40-49 years with type 1 diabetes.

This clone was counted a few times. Other DNA sequences from this sample encode an identical CDR3 as well. V usage is TRBV5-6 and J usage is TRBJ1-2, with a tentative D call TRBD1 (6 bases). Germline V lookup: CDR1 SGHDT, CDR2 YYEEEE. The CDR3 runs 15 residues. Between the trimmed V and J ends, which lost 1 base and 1 base, there was a span of 11 bases. The CDR3 region has the DNA TGTGCCAGCAGCTTGCCGGGGGGCCTTAACTATGGCTACACCTTC. Translating it yields CASSLPGGLNYGYTF.

This clone was seen a handful of times. The chain recombines TRBV5-1 with TRBJ2-1; 9 bases map to TRBD1. Germline CDR1 is SGHRS and CDR2 is YFSETQ. Trimming cost V 3 bases and J 2 bases; bases outside gene matches: 6. CDR3 length equals 16 residues. The CDR3 here is CASSYGDRVTYNEQFF. The CDR3 DNA reads as TGCGCCAGCAGCTACGGGGACAGGGTGACCTACAATGAGCAGTTCTTC.

This clone has a handful of counts. The chain links TRBV15 to TRBJ2-1; D may be TRBD1 (5 bases). This CDR3 has 16 residues. Germline loops: CDR1 LNHNV, CDR2 YYDKDF (reference sequence). V lost 0 bases and J 5 bases, leaving 14 bases between the germline ends. The CDR3 protein is CATSRDRGPYNNEQFF. The CDR3 bases are TGTGCCACCAGCAGAGATAGGGGCCCCTATAACAATGAGCAGTTCTTC.

This clone showed up just a few times. The chain combines TRBV28 with TRBJ1-3; 8 bases fit TRBD1. Germline CDR1 is MDHEN and CDR2 is SYDVKM. V gave up 5 bases and J gave up 3 bases; unmatched junction bases: 12. This CDR3 region has 17 residues. The CDR3 nucleotides are TGTGCCAGCAGTCAAGAAACCGGGACAGGACATGGAAACACCATATATTTT. Encoded protein: CASSQETGTGHGNTIYF.